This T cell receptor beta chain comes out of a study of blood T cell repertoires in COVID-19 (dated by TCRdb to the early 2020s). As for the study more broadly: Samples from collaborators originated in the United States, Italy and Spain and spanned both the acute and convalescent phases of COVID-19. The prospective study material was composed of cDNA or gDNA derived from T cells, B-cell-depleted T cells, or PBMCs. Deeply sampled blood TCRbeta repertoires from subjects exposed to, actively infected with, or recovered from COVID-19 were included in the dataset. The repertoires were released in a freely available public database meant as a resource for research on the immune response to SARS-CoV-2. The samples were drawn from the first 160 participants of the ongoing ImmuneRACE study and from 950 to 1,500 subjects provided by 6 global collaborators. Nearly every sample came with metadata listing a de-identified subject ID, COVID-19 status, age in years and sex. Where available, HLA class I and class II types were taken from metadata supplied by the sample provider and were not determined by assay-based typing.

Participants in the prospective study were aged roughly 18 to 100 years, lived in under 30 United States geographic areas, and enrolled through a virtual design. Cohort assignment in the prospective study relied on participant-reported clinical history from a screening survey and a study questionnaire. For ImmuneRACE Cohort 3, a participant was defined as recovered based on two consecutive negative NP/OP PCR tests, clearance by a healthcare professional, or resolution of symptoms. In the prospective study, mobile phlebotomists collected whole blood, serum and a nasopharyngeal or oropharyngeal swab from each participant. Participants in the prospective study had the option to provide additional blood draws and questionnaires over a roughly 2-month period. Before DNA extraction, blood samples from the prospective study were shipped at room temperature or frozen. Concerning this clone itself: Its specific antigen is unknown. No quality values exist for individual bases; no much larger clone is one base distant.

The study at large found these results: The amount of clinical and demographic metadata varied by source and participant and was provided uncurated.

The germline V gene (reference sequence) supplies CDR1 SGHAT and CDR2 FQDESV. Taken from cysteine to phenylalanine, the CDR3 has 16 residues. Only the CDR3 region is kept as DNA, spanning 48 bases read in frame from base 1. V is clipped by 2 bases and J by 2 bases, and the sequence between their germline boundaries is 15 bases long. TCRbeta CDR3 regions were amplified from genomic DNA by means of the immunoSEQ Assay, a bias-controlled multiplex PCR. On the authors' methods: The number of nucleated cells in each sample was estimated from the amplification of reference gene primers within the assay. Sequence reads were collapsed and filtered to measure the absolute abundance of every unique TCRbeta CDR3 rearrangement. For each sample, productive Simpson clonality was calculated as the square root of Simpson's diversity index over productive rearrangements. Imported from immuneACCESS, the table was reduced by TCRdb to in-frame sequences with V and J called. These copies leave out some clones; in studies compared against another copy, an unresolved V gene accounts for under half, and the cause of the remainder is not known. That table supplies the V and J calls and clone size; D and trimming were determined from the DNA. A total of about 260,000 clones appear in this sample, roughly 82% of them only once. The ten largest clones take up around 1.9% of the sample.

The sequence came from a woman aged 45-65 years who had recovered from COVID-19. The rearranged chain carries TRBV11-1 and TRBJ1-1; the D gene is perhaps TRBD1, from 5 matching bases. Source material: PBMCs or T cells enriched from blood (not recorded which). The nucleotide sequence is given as TGTGCCAGCAGCTTAAGGGGAGGGACGGCCAACACTGAAGCTTTCTTT. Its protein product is CASSLRGGTANTEAFF.